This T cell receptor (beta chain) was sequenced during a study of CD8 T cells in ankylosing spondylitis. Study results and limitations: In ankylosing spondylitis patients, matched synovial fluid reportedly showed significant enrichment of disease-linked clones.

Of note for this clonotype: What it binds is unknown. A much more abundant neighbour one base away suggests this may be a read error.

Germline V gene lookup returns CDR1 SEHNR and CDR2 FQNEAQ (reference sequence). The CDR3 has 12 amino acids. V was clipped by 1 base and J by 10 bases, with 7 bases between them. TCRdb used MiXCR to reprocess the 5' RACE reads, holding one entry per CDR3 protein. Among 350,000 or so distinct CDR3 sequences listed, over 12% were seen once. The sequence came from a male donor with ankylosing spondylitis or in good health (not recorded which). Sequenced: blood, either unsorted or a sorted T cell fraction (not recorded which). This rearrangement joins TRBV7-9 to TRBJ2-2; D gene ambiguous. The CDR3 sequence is CASSLEAEELFF. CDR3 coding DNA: TGTGCCAGCAGCTTAGAGGCCGAGGAGCTGTTTTTT.